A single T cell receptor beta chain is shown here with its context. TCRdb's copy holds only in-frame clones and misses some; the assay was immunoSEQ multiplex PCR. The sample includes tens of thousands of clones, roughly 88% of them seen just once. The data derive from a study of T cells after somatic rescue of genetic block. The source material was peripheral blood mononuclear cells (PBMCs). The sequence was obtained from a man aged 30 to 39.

CDR3 nucleotides: TGTGCCAGCAGGGATCACCGATTCCCTAGCACAGATACGCAGTATTTT. Residues: CASRDHRFPSTDTQYF. V and J are TRBV2 and TRBJ2-3; D unresolved. Per the germline V gene, CDR1 is SNHLY and CDR2 is FYNNEI. The V end was cut by 6 bases, the J end by 0 bases, with 16 bases between. The CDR3 is made up of 16 amino acids.